This TCR beta chain emerged from a study of T cells in Graves' hyperthyroidism and ophthalmopathy. Comments on this clonotype: Its antigen is still unknown.

Study results and caveats: Expanded thyroid clonotypes (above 0.001) were mostly also found in blood. Stable hyperthyroidism was told apart from ophthalmopathy by a model built on 13 V-J features.

Stability of Graves' hyperthyroidism was defined as absent ophthalmopathy progression within 18 months. A roughly 9.3 ml volume of fresh peripheral blood provided the PBMCs. Using RNA transcripts as the source, TCR beta CDR3 regions were amplified. HTBI primers drove first-round RT-PCR of the TCR CDR3. MiXCR, applied by TCRdb to the multiplex PCR reads, yields one record per CDR3 protein. This sample has about 560,000 distinct CDR3 sequences, with approximately 15% found just once. Germline V gene data show CDR1 as MNHNS and CDR2 as SASEGT. V gave up 6 bases and J gave up 3 bases, with 9 bases separating them. CDR3 length equals 12 residues.

Sequences were obtained from blood. V gene TRBV6-1 combines with J gene TRBJ2-7; no firm D call. The sequence derives from a woman aged 18-35 years with Graves' hyperthyroidism. The CDR3 reads CASRTTVYEQYF. The CDR3 nucleotides read TGTGCCAGCAGAACGACCGTCTACGAGCAGTACTTC.